This T cell receptor (beta chain) came from a study of response to subunit inactivated influenza vaccine. CDR3 size: 14 residues. CDR1 is SGHVS and CDR2 is FQNEAQ in the germline V gene. V lost 11 bases, J lost 4 bases, and 17 bases lay in between. One entry per CDR3 protein, called by TCRdb with MiXCR from the RT-PCR reads. The sample carries 500,000 to 600,000 distinct CDR3 sequences, 7.6% recorded once. The chain carries TRBV7-8 and TRBJ2-2, with D unclear. Sequencing used PBMCs from blood, obtained less than 25 months after vaccination. The receptor's source is a man aged 50-75 years who received an inactivated influenza vaccine. Here the CDR3 reads CAYRPGSLTGELFF. DNA for the CDR3: TGTGCCTACCGGCCTGGGTCTCTCACCGGGGAGCTGTTTTTT.